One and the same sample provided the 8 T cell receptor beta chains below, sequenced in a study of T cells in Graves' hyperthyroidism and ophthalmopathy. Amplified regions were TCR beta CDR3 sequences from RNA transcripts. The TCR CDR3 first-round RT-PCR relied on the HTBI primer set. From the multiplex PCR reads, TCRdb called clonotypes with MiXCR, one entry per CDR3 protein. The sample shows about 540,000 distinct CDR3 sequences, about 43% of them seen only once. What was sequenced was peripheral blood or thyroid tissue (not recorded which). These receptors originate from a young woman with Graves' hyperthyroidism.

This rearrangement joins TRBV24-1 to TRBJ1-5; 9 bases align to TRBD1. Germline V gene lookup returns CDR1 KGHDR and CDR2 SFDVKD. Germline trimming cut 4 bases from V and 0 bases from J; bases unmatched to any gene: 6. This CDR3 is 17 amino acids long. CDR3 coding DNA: TGTGCCACCAGTGACTTACAGGGGGCCGCTAGCAATCAGCCCCAGCATTTT. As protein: CATSDLQGAASNQPQHF.

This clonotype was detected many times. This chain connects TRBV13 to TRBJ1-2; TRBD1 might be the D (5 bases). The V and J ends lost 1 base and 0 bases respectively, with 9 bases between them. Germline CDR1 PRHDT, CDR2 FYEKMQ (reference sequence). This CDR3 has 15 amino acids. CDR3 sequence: CASSLARQTNYGYTF. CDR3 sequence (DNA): TGTGCCAGCAGCTTAGCCAGACAGACTAACTATGGCTACACCTTC.

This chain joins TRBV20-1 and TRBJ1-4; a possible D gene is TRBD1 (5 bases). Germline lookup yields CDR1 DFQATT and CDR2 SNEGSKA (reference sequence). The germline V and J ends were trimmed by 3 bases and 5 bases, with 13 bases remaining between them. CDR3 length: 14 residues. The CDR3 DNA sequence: TGCAGTGCTAGGTGGAGCCGGGACAATGAAAAACTGTTTTTT. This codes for CSARWSRDNEKLFF.

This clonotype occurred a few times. The CDR3 loop reads CASSQAGGAEQYF. The DNA for the CDR3 is TGTGCCAGCAGCCAAGCGGGAGGGGCCGAGCAGTACTTC. V and J are TRBV14 and TRBJ2-7; TRBD2 agrees at 8 bases. The CDR3 loop spans 13 amino acids. CDR1 and CDR2 (germline): SGHDN, FVKESK. V gave up 1 base and J gave up 6 bases; unmatched junction bases: 2. Drawing the rest from reference TRBV14 and TRBJ2-7, the complete variable domain is EAGVTQFPSHSVIEKGQTVTLRCDPISGHDNLYWYRRVMGKEIKFLLHFVKESKQDESGMPNNRFLAERTGGTYSTLKVQPAELEDSGVYFCASSQAGGAEQYFGPGTRLTVT.

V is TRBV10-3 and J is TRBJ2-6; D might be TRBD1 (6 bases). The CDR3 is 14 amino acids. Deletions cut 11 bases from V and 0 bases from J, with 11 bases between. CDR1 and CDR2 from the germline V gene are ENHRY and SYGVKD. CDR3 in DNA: TGTGCCGTCGGACAGACCTCTGGGGCCAACGTCCTGACTTTC. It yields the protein CAVGQTSGANVLTF.

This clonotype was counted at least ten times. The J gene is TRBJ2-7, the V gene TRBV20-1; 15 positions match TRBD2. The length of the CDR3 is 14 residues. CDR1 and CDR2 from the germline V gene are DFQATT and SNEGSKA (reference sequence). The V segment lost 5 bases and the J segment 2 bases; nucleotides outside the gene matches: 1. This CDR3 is CSARTSGRAYEQYF. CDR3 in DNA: TGCAGTGCTCGGACTAGCGGGAGGGCCTACGAGCAGTACTTC.

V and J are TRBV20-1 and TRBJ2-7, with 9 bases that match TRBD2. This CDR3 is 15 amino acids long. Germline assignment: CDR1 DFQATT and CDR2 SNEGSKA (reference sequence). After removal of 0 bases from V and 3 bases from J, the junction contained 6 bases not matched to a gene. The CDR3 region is CSARDGTSLGYEQYF. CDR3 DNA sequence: TGCAGTGCTAGAGATGGGACTAGCCTTGGCTACGAGCAGTACTTC.

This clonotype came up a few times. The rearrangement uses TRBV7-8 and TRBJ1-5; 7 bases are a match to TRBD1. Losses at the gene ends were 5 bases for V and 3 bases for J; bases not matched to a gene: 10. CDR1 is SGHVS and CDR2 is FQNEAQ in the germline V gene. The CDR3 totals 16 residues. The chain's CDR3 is CASSAYRGEINQPQHF. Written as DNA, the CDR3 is TGTGCCAGCAGCGCCTACAGGGGCGAGATCAATCAGCCCCAGCATTTT.